Listed below are T cell receptor beta chains from one sample, sequenced in a study of cytomegalovirus exposure and HLA in healthy donors. The assay was immunoSEQ multiplex PCR, and TCRdb's table has in-frame clones only and misses some. Altogether about 130,000 clones are present, 75% being singletons, with the ten largest covering 3.3%. Material for sequencing was PBMCs. These receptors all come from a woman between 50 and 59 years old in good health and CMV-seronegative. Both conserved end residues are part of each CDR3. Each record gives: V gene, J gene, D gene, clone size, CDR3 DNA, CDR3 protein. A D gene is named only where the DNA matches it firmly. Clone size is stated in some rows and not others, as once, few, many or a class when expanded.

TRBV5-1	TRBJ2-3	TRBD2	once	TGCGCCAGCAGCTTGGAGGGACTAGCGTCAGATACGCAGTATTTT	CASSLEGLASDTQYF
TRBV28	TRBJ2-1	TRBD2	-	TGTGCCAGCAGACTAGCGGGAAACAATGAGCAGTTCTTC	CASRLAGNNEQFF
TRBV5-1	TRBJ2-6	TRBD1	few	TGCGCCAGCAGCATGGACAGGGCTGGGGCCAACGTCCTGACTTTC	CASSMDRAGANVLTF
TRBV7-7	TRBJ2-3	-	-	TGTGCCAGCGGGACGGGAGTCGCAGATACGCAGTATTTT	CASGTGVADTQYF
TRBV4-3	TRBJ2-7	TRBD2	-	TGCGCCAGCAGCCGACTAGCGGGAGTCCCCCACGAGCAGTACTTC	CASSRLAGVPHEQYF
TRBV2	TRBJ2-2	TRBD1	-	TGTGCCAGCAGTGCCTCGGACAGGGTCGTCACCGGGGAGCTGTTTTTT	CASSASDRVVTGELFF
TRBV30	TRBJ2-7	TRBD1	-	TGTGCCTGGAGTCGGGACAGCTCCTACGAGCAGTACTTC	CAWSRDSSYEQYF
TRBV28	TRBJ2-7	-	-	TGTGCCAGCGTAAGCGCCGCGACCTACGAGCAGTACTTC	CASVSAATYEQYF
TRBV7-2	TRBJ2-2	-	-	TGTGCCAGCAGCCCTCAGGTTTACGGGGAGCTGTTTTTT	CASSPQVYGELFF
TRBV7-6	TRBJ2-7	TRBD2	-	TGTGCCAGCAGCCCGGGCGTTAGCGGGGTATACGAGCAGTACTTC	CASSPGVSGVYEQYF
TRBV4-1	TRBJ1-1	-	-	TGCGCCAGCAGCCAAGGAACTTCGCTGGCTTTCTTT	CASSQGTSLAFF
TRBV4-3	TRBJ2-5	TRBD2	-	TGCGCCAGCAGCCAAAAGGGACTAGCCGAGACCCAGTACTTC	CASSQKGLAETQYF
TRBV5-1	TRBJ2-3	TRBD1	-	TGCGCCAGCGGACAGGGTCGCACAGATACGCAGTATTTT	CASGQGRTDTQYF
TRBV7-8	TRBJ2-1	-	few	TGTGCCAGCAGCTTAGCGGGAGATCTTGGCTACAATGAGCAGTTCTTC	CASSLAGDLGYNEQFF
TRBV7-9	TRBJ2-6	-	-	TGTGCCAGCAGCCCCCGACGCTTCGTACAGGGCGGTGGGGCCAACGTCCTGACTTTC	CASSPRRFVQGGGANVLTF
TRBV27	TRBJ1-1	TRBD1	-	TGTGCCAGCAGTGGCAAACAGGGGGCTGGGACTGAAGCTTTCTTT	CASSGKQGAGTEAFF
TRBV4-2	TRBJ1-1	-	few	TGTGCCAGCAGCCAAGTGACAGGACGCAACACTGAAGCTTTCTTT	CASSQVTGRNTEAFF
TRBV4-2	TRBJ2-5	-	few	TGTGCCAGCAGCCAAAAGGGGGTTTCGGAGACCCAGTACTTC	CASSQKGVSETQYF
TRBV6-5	TRBJ2-5	-	-	TGTGCCAGCAGTCCTCGGGGGAGCGGGACCCAGTACTTC	CASSPRGSGTQYF
TRBV5-1	TRBJ1-4	-	-	TGCGCCAGCAGCAGCCGGGGGAGGGTAGCTAATGAAAAACTGTTTTTT	CASSSRGRVANEKLFF
TRBV4-1	TRBJ2-1	TRBD2	-	TGCGCCAGCAGCCGACCCGGGACTAGCGATGAGCAGTTCTTC	CASSRPGTSDEQFF
TRBV4-2	TRBJ1-1	-	-	TGTGCCGGCAGCCAATCGGACAGAAAGAACACTGAAGCTTTCTTT	CAGSQSDRKNTEAFF
TRBV30	TRBJ2-1	-	-	TGTGCCGAATCTAGCCCTAATGGCCATGAGCAGTTCTTC	CAESSPNGHEQFF
TRBV19	TRBJ1-5	TRBD1	few	TGTGCCAGTAGGGCACAGGGGGGAAGTCAGCCCCAGCATTTT	CASRAQGGSQPQHF
TRBV28	TRBJ2-2	-	few	TGTGCCAGCAGCCTCGAGGTAACAATCGCCGGGGAGCTGTTTTTT	CASSLEVTIAGELFF
TRBV5-5	TRBJ2-3	-	-	TGTGCCAGCAGCTCACTAGATAGCACAGATACGCAGTATTTT	CASSSLDSTDTQYF
TRBV7-3	TRBJ2-3	-	-	TGTGCCAGCAGCTTTCAGGGGTCAGATACGCAGTATTTT	CASSFQGSDTQYF
TRBV15	TRBJ1-1	-	few	TGTGCCACCAGCAGAGATGGGGCGAACACTGAAGCTTTCTTT	CATSRDGANTEAFF
TRBV28	TRBJ2-7	-	-	TGTGCCAGCAGTTCCCGACAGGATAGCTCCTACGAGCAGTACTTC	CASSSRQDSSYEQYF
TRBV27	TRBJ2-7	-	-	TGTGCCAGCAGTTTATCTGCGAGGAGCTACGAGCAGTACTTC	CASSLSARSYEQYF
TRBV20-1	TRBJ2-1	-	-	TGCAGTGCTCCAATCAATGAGCAGTTCTTC	CSAPINEQFF
TRBV9	TRBJ2-3	-	-	TGTGCCAGCAGCGGGGGAGTGGTGAGCACAGATACGCAGTATTTT	CASSGGVVSTDTQYF
TRBV7-2	TRBJ2-3	TRBD2	-	TGTGCCAGCTCCCCGGATAGCGGGGGAACAGATACGCAGTATTTT	CASSPDSGGTDTQYF
TRBV18	TRBJ2-7	TRBD1	-	TGTGCCAGCTCACCGGGGACAGGGGTGTACGAGCAGTACTTC	CASSPGTGVYEQYF
TRBV28	TRBJ1-2	TRBD1	-	TGTGCCAGCAGACTCCATGGGACCGAGACAGGGTTAGGCTACACCTTC	CASRLHGTETGLGYTF
TRBV9	TRBJ2-7	-	-	TGTGCCAGCAGCGGGACACAGAGGCCAGGGATAACAGGGATAACCCACGAGCAGTACTTC	CASSGTQRPGITGITHEQYF
TRBV28	TRBJ2-3	-	-	TGTGCCAGCAGCATCAACCCTGGGAGCCCAGATACGCAGTATTTT	CASSINPGSPDTQYF
TRBV5-4	TRBJ1-2	-	-	TGTGCCAGCAGCCCGGCGGGGGGCGTTGACGGCTACACCTTC	CASSPAGGVDGYTF
TRBV9	TRBJ2-1	-	-	TGTGCCAGCAGCGTAGGCGGCACCTCCTACAATGAGCAGTTCTTC	CASSVGGTSYNEQFF
TRBV9	TRBJ2-5	TRBD2	-	TGTGCCAGCAGCAAAGTAGCGGGAGGGCTAGAGACCCAGTACTTC	CASSKVAGGLETQYF
TRBV2	TRBJ2-7	TRBD1	once	TGTGCCAGCAGAACCGGGACAGGGAACTACGAGCAGTACTTC	CASRTGTGNYEQYF